The 32 T cell receptor beta chains below all came from one sample that was sequenced in a study of post-analysis software for immune sequencing data (dated by TCRdb to about 2015). On the study overall, not on this receptor specifically: Patients showed significantly higher frequencies than controls for a handful of TRBV segments, among them TRBV5-6, TRBV5-1 and TRBV20-1.

Their target antigens are unknown. The protocol used for the library was PCR. The instrument given in TCRdb is Illumina HiSeq 2500. To reduce PCR and sequencing biases, unique molecular identifiers were incorporated into the TCR beta cDNA libraries. Using fastp trimming at Q25 and MiXCR clonotype assembly, TCRdb reanalyzed the public sequencing data and kept in-frame beta chains. Identical CDR3 proteins give one entry, which carries the most common genes and DNA. A total of about 200,000 distinct CDR3 sequences appear in this sample, 29% of them only once. The ten largest clonotypes hold roughly 3.4% of the sample. The material sequenced was blood. These receptors were taken from a girl aged 2 to 17 with multiple sclerosis.

The V gene is TRBV19, the J gene TRBJ2-1, with D perhaps TRBD1 (6 bases). The CDR3 covers 13 residues. Trimming removed 7 bases at V and 9 bases at J, with 16 bases between. Per the germline V gene, CDR1 is LNHDA and CDR2 is SQIVND (reference sequence). CDR3 nucleotides: TGTGCCAGTACTATCAAGCGAGGGGGTGAGCAGTTCTTC. Translated: CASTIKRGGEQFF.

This clonotype was recorded once. A read error is possible here, since a much larger clone lies one base away. The rearrangement links TRBV5-1 to TRBJ2-7; TRBD2 matches at 15 bases. CDR1 and CDR2 from the germline V gene are SGHRS and YFSETQ. The CDR3 runs 16 residues. Trimming at V came to 3 bases and at J to 9 bases, leaving 10 bases not matched to a gene. Here the CDR3 reads CASSSGLAGGSHGQYF. CDR3 nucleotides: TGCGCCAGCAGCTCTGGACTAGCGGGAGGGTCCCACGGGCAGTACTTC.

The chain combines TRBV28 with TRBJ2-1, with TRBD1 matching 7 bases. V lost 5 bases and J lost 2; bases outside the gene matches: 9. There are 16 residues in the CDR3. Germline V gives CDR1 MDHEN, CDR2 SYDVKM. CDR3 loop: CASSPPLQGAYNEQFF. The CDR3 DNA is TGTGCCAGCAGTCCCCCCCTCCAGGGGGCCTACAATGAGCAGTTCTTC.

This clonotype appeared a few times. The rearrangement links TRBV7-2 to TRBJ2-5, with D uncertain. CDR3 length: 12 residues. Germline assignment: CDR1 SGHTA and CDR2 FQGNSA. V was cut by 2 bases and J by 5 bases, with 6 bases left in between. The CDR3 nucleotides read TGTGCCAGCAGCTTAAGAATGGAGACCCAGTACTTC. Protein sequence: CASSLRMETQYF.

The CDR3 here is CSATGTSNTGELFF. The CDR3 nucleotides read TGCAGTGCTACGGGGACTTCGAACACCGGGGAGCTGTTTTTT. The chain is built from TRBV20-1 and TRBJ2-2; D is possibly TRBD2 (6 bases). CDR1 and CDR2 from the germline V gene are DFQATT and SNEGSKA (reference sequence). V was pared by 4 bases and J by 0 bases, with 9 bases between. The CDR3 has 14 residues.

This clonotype came up many times. This chain uses TRBV20-1 with TRBJ2-7, with 7 bases matching TRBD2. Germline V gives CDR1 DFQATT, CDR2 SNEGSKA (reference sequence). V shed 5 bases, J shed 0 bases, and the junction held 7 bases outside the gene matches. This CDR3 region has 14 residues. This chain's CDR3 is CSAGAGSSSYEQYF. CDR3 nucleotides: TGCAGTGCTGGAGCGGGATCGTCCTCCTACGAGCAGTACTTC.

Only a few counts were recorded for this clonotype. J is TRBJ2-1 and V is TRBV5-1, with D maybe TRBD2 (6 bases). Germline V CDR1 and CDR2: SGHRS, YFSETQ. Trimming pared 2 bases from V and 10 bases from J, leaving 13 bases between. The length of the CDR3 is 13 residues. CDR3 DNA sequence: TGCGCCAGCAGCTTTTCGGGGAGGAGCGAGCAGTTCTTC. Encoded protein: CASSFSGRSEQFF.

This chain connects TRBV12-3 or TRBV12-4 to TRBJ1-5; 7 bases are shared with TRBD1. V was pared by 4 bases and J by 6 bases, with 9 bases of the junction left unmatched. This CDR3 spans 15 amino acids. CDR3 amino acids: CASSWDRPAGQPQHF. CDR3 DNA sequence: TGTGCCAGCAGTTGGGACAGACCGGCTGGTCAGCCCCAGCATTTT.

This clonotype is a singleton in its sample. A read error is possible here, since a much larger clone lies one base away. The chain has TRBV6-6 and TRBJ2-1, with a possible D match to TRBD2 (5 bases). Per germline, CDR1 MNHNY and CDR2 SVGAGI (reference sequence). Trimming removed 4 bases at V and 10 bases at J, with 17 bases between. CDR3 size: 14 residues. Here the CDR3 DNA reads TGTGCCAGCAGTTGGGGAGTGGATCCCTACGAGCAGTTCTTC. Translation: CASSWGVDPYEQFF.

This clonotype was observed at least ten times. This rearrangement joins TRBV5-5 to TRBJ1-2; D is undetermined. This CDR3 comprises 12 residues. The V and J ends lost 3 bases and 4 bases respectively, with 7 bases between them. Germline lookup yields CDR1 SGHKS and CDR2 YYEKEE (reference sequence). CDR3 loop: CASSSSPYGYTF. CDR3 in DNA: TGTGCCAGCAGCTCGTCCCCCTATGGCTACACCTTC.

Ten or more counts support this clonotype. The chain recombines TRBV5-1 with TRBJ2-7, with 9 positions matching TRBD1. The V and J ends lost 4 bases and 5 bases, in that order; junction bases with no gene match: 7. Germline V gene lookup returns CDR1 SGHRS and CDR2 YFSETQ. This CDR3 spans 14 amino acids. This CDR3 reads CASSTGTGRDEQYF. DNA of the CDR3: TGCGCCAGCAGCACCGGGACAGGGCGAGACGAGCAGTACTTC.

This clonotype has a count of ten or more. The chain couples TRBV27 to TRBJ2-5; 11 nucleotides match TRBD2. CDR3 length: 17 residues. The V gene's germline CDR1 is MNHEY and CDR2 SMNVEV (reference sequence). Losses at the gene ends were 5 bases for V and 9 bases for J; bases not matched to a gene: 17. Here the CDR3 reads CASSLPLTSGVPRAQYF. CDR3 sequence (DNA): TGTGCCAGCAGTCTACCCCTGACTAGCGGGGTACCGCGGGCCCAGTACTTC.

Comments on this clonotype: A much larger clone differs by one base, so this may be a read error. The chain links TRBV28 to TRBJ2-1, with a weak D call TRBD2 (5 bases). The germline gives CDR1 MDHEN, CDR2 SYDVKM. CDR3 size: 13 residues. Between the trimmed V and J ends, which lost 5 bases and 10 bases, there was a span of 15 bases. This CDR3 is CASSRGGFYEQFF. CDR3 DNA sequence: TGTGCCAGCAGTCGTGGAGGCTTCTACGAGCAGTTCTTC. The variable domain in full, completed from reference TRBV28 and TRBJ2-1, reads DVKVTQSSRYLVKRTGEKVFLECVQDMDHENMFWYRQDPGLGLRLIYFSYDVKMKEKGDIPEGYSVSREKKERFSLILESASTNQTSMYLCASSRGGFYEQFFGPGTRLTVL.

The chain joins TRBV20-1 to TRBJ1-3, with 11 nucleotides matching TRBD1. V gave up 6 bases and J gave up 3 bases; unmatched junction bases: 4. Germline V lookup: CDR1 DFQATT, CDR2 SNEGSKA (reference sequence). The CDR3 length is 14 residues. Written as DNA, the CDR3 is TGCAGTGCCTCGGGACAGGGGGATGGAAACACCATATATTTT. Translation gives CSASGQGDGNTIYF.

This clonotype was recorded at least ten times. The V and J genes are TRBV6-4 and TRBJ2-1; 12 bases fit TRBD2. Trimming removed 2 bases from V and 12 bases from J; junction bases left unmatched: 8. Per the germline V gene, CDR1 is MRHNA and CDR2 is SNTAGT. The CDR3 runs to 15 residues. The CDR3 loop reads CASSDRSSGGARQFF. The CDR3 nucleotides read TGTGCCAGCAGTGACCGCTCTAGCGGGGGGGCAAGGCAGTTCTTC.

This clonotype came up many times. The chain recombines TRBV7-9 with TRBJ2-5, with 7 bases matching TRBD1. After removal of 5 bases from V and 3 bases from J, the junction contained 3 bases not matched to a gene. Per the germline V gene, CDR1 is SEHNR and CDR2 is FQNEAQ (reference sequence). The CDR3 is made up of 13 amino acids. The CDR3 nucleotides are TGTGCCAGCAGCCAAACAGGGGAAGAGACCCAGTACTTC. Translated, it gives CASSQTGEETQYF.

The J gene is TRBJ1-6, the V gene TRBV20-1, with D possibly TRBD1 on 6 matching bases. The germline V gene encodes CDR1 DFQATT and CDR2 SNEGSKA (reference sequence). Trimming removed 2 bases from V and 6 bases from J, with 11 bases in between. The CDR3 contains 14 residues. The CDR3 region has the DNA TGCAGTGCTAGAAGGACAGATCTTAATTCACCCCTCCACTTT. This encodes CSARRTDLNSPLHF.

V and J are TRBV12-5 and TRBJ1-1; D unclear. V was cut by 4 bases and J by 3 bases, with 12 bases left in between. The germline gives CDR1 LGHNT, CDR2 FRNRAP. The CDR3 is made up of 14 amino acids. In DNA, the CDR3 is TGTGCTAGTGGTTGCCTGGGCTTCGACACTGAAGCTTTCTTT. Its protein is CASGCLGFDTEAFF. Full variable domain (missing parts from reference TRBV12-5 and TRBJ1-1): DARVTQTPRHKVTEMGQEVTMRCQPILGHNTVFWYRQTMMQGLELLAYFRNRAPLDDSGMPKDRFSAEMPDATLATLKIQPSEPRDSAVYFCASGCLGFDTEAFFGQGTRLTVV.

This clonotype was recorded many times. V usage is TRBV20-1 and J usage is TRBJ1-2, with TRBD1 identical over 10 bases. With V trimmed by 5 bases and J by 2 bases, 14 bases remained unmatched. This CDR3 region has 17 residues. Per the germline V gene, CDR1 is DFQATT and CDR2 is SNEGSKA (reference sequence). The DNA of the CDR3 is TGCAGTGCTGGGTTCGGGACAGGGGTCGTGGGGAACTATGGCTACACCTTC. Translated: CSAGFGTGVVGNYGYTF.

This chain uses TRBV2 with TRBJ2-5, with TRBD2 identical over 10 bases. Germline assignment: CDR1 SNHLY and CDR2 FYNNEI. This CDR3 spans 14 amino acids. The V and J ends lost 6 bases and 11 bases, in that order; junction bases with no gene match: 12. CDR3 DNA: TGTGCCAGCAGCATGATTAAAGCGGGGGGGCGGCAGTACTTC. This encodes CASSMIKAGGRQYF.

At least ten counts were recorded for this clonotype. This rearrangement joins TRBV11-2 to TRBJ2-7; 8 nucleotides align to TRBD1. Losses at the gene ends were 5 bases for V and 0 bases for J; bases not matched to a gene: 6. This CDR3 spans 15 amino acids. Germline CDR1 and CDR2: SGHAT and FQNNGV. CDR3 region: CASSLRTGLSYEQYF. The CDR3 DNA follows: TGTGCCAGCAGCCTCCGGACAGGGCTCTCCTACGAGCAGTACTTC.

Many counts were recorded for this clonotype. The chain employs TRBV7-9 and TRBJ2-3; D might be TRBD2 (6 bases). V was clipped by 2 bases and J by 7 bases, with 19 bases between them. Looked up from germline, CDR1 is SEHNR and CDR2 is FQNEAQ (reference sequence). The CDR3 runs to 16 residues. CDR3 sequence: CASSLITGKGGNTQYF. In DNA form, the CDR3 reads TGTGCCAGCAGCTTAATCACCGGAAAAGGAGGGAATACGCAGTATTTT.

A word on this clonotype: This sequence may be a read error, since a much larger clone differs from it by one base. This chain links TRBV6-2 or TRBV6-3 with TRBJ2-1, with a weak D call TRBD2 (5 bases). The CDR3 is made up of 13 amino acids. CDR1 and CDR2 (germline): MNHEY, SVGEGT. The CDR3 region has the DNA TGTGCCAGCAGTTACTCGTCTCGGGGTGAGCAGGTCTTC. Encoded protein: CASSYSSRGEQVF.

The V and J genes are TRBV6-1 and TRBJ2-4; 10 bases map to TRBD2. The DNA end is more similar to TRBJ2-5, so the J call may be wrong. The germline V gene encodes CDR1 MNHNS and CDR2 SASEGT. The CDR3 runs 16 residues. The CDR3 loop reads CACTEGLAGARETQYF. The CDR3 DNA reads as TGTGCCTGCACAGAAGGGCTAGCGGGGGCTCGGGAGACCCAGTACTTC.

This clonotype appeared a few times. The rearrangement joins TRBV5-1 to TRBJ2-1; 12 bases map to TRBD2. CDR1 and CDR2 from the germline V gene are SGHRS and YFSETQ. The CDR3 consists of 18 residues. With 4 bases clipped from V and 4 bases from J, the junction kept 12 bases outside the gene matches. The CDR3 DNA sequence: TGCGCCAGCAGCCCGAATGGGCTAGCGGGGGGGATATACAATGAGCAGTTCTTC. It specifies CASSPNGLAGGIYNEQFF.

The chain couples TRBV5-1 to TRBJ1-6; TRBD1 is a possible D gene (5 bases). Germline V gives CDR1 SGHRS, CDR2 YFSETQ. This CDR3 spans 16 amino acids. V was shortened by 4 bases and J by 4 bases, with 15 bases between the two germline ends. CDR3 nucleotides: TGCGCCAGCAGCCACGGGACGGCCCTTTATAATTCACCCCTCCACTTT. Its protein is CASSHGTALYNSPLHF.

The chain couples TRBV7-2 to TRBJ1-5, with D possibly TRBD1 on 6 matching bases. This CDR3 is built from 14 residues. CDR1 and CDR2 from the germline V gene are SGHTA and FQGNSA. V was pared by 7 bases and J by 9 bases, with 19 bases between. CDR3 region: CASTPIWGQWPQHF. CDR3 in DNA: TGTGCCAGCACACCAATTTGGGGGCAATGGCCCCAGCATTTT.

The rearrangement uses TRBV28 and TRBJ2-3; 10 positions agree with TRBD2. There are 18 residues in the CDR3. The trim removed 2 bases at V and 6 bases at J, leaving 14 bases unmatched. Germline V gene data show CDR1 as MDHEN and CDR2 as SYDVKM. DNA for the CDR3: TGTGCCAGCAGTTTAATGGGGTTAGCGGGAGGAATGGGGGATACGCAGTATTTT. Translated: CASSLMGLAGGMGDTQYF.

V usage is TRBV28 and J usage is TRBJ2-4; 9 nucleotides align to TRBD1. The CDR3 is 17 residues long. Germline V gene sequence: CDR1 MDHEN, CDR2 SYDVKM. J gave up 1 base and V 5 bases, and 9 bases lay outside the gene matches. In DNA, the CDR3 is TGTGCCAGCAGTCCGACCGGGACAGGGAGGGCCAAAAACATTCAGTACTTC. Translation: CASSPTGTGRAKNIQYF.

This clonotype was observed many times. The V gene is TRBV20-1, the J gene TRBJ1-2; D is ambiguous. Per germline, CDR1 DFQATT and CDR2 SNEGSKA (reference sequence). Trimming left V 3 bases short and J 4 bases short, with 12 bases between. The CDR3 is 13 residues long. Written as DNA, the CDR3 is TGCAGTGCTAGGGCGCAGGTGAGCTATGGCTACACCTTC. Its protein is CSARAQVSYGYTF.

The chain combines TRBV5-1 with TRBJ2-1, with D maybe TRBD2 (5 bases). Germline V gene data show CDR1 as SGHRS and CDR2 as YFSETQ. The CDR3 consists of 13 residues. Deletions cut 1 base from V and 9 bases from J, with 11 bases between. CDR3 in amino acids: CASSLRPGFEQFF. CDR3 DNA sequence: TGCGCCAGCAGCTTGAGGCCGGGATTTGAGCAGTTCTTC.

This clonotype was observed a few times. This rearrangement joins TRBV20-1 to TRBJ2-5, with 10 bases fitting TRBD2. The CDR3 runs 16 residues. Germline V lookup: CDR1 DFQATT, CDR2 SNEGSKA (reference sequence). J was trimmed by 4 bases and V by 6 bases; bases with no gene match: 14. Written as DNA, the CDR3 is TGCAGTGCGAACGCCCAAGCGGGGGGGCCCGGAGAGACCCAGTACTTC. This sequence encodes CSANAQAGGPGETQYF.